This T cell receptor beta chain derives from a study of identifying expanded T cells in peripheral blood. Study conclusions and caveats: Clone count variance between approximately two-week samples rose with total template count. Roughly 1.1 clones differed between technical replicates, versus approximately 16 and 20 over time.

Germline V gene sequence: CDR1 MDHEN, CDR2 SYDVKM. Trimming took 6 bases from V and 7 from J; bases not matched to a gene: 6. CDR3 length: 15 amino acids. Healthy donors had no documented immune events, such as infections, while sampled. Concerning this clone itself: Its antigen remains unknown.

Repertoires were generated with immunoSEQ multiplex PCR, while TCRdb's copy carries only in-frame clones and drops some. The data show about 78,000 clones, around four fifths seen once. This rearrangement joins TRBV28 to TRBJ1-4, with 12 bases matching TRBD1. Material for sequencing was blood. The sequence was obtained from a person aged 18-70 years in good health. CDR3: CASRTGTGGLEKLFF. The CDR3 nucleotides are TGTGCCAGCAGAACCGGGACAGGGGGCCTTGAAAAACTGTTTTTT.